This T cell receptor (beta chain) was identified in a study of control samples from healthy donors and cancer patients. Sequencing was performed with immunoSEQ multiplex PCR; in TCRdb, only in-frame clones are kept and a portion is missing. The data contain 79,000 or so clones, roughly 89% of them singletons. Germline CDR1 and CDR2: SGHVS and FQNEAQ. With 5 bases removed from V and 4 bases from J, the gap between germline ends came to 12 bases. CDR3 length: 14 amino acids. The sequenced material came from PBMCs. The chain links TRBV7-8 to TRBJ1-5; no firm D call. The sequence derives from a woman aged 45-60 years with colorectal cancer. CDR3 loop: CASSRARLNQPQHF. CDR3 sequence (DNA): TGTGCCAGCAGCCGTGCCCGGCTAAATCAGCCCCAGCATTTT.